A selection of T cell receptor beta chains follows, all from one sample in a study of cytomegalovirus exposure and HLA in healthy donors. TCRdb keeps only in-frame clones here, not all; method: immunoSEQ multiplex PCR. The sample yields tens of thousands of clones, 95% to 97% seen once. The sample was PBMCs. The source of these receptors is a woman younger than 35 in good health and CMV-seronegative. Both conserved end residues are part of each CDR3. D genes are given only for firm matches. Clone size appears in some rows only: once, few, many, or a class for an expanded clone.

abundance	v_gene	j_gene	d_gene	CDR3aa	CDR3nt
-	TRBV19	TRBJ2-3	-	CASSDTSTDTQYF	TGTGCCAGTAGTGACACAAGCACAGATACGCAGTATTTT
-	TRBV5-1	TRBJ2-5	TRBD1	CASSPMTGAETQYF	TGCGCCAGCAGCCCGATGACAGGGGCAGAGACCCAGTACTTC
-	TRBV29-1	TRBJ1-3	TRBD1	CSVESGGDSGNTIYF	TGCAGCGTTGAATCAGGGGGAGACTCTGGAAACACCATATATTTT
few	TRBV6-5	TRBJ1-5	-	CASSYFTGPDQPQHF	TGTGCCAGCAGTTACTTCACAGGTCCAGATCAGCCCCAGCATTTT
-	TRBV18	TRBJ2-7	TRBD1	CASSPPGQAYEQYF	TGTGCCAGCTCACCGCCGGGACAGGCCTACGAGCAGTACTTC
-	TRBV5-1	TRBJ2-7	-	CASIRTEKAYEQYF	TGCGCCAGCATTCGGACAGAAAAGGCCTACGAGCAGTACTTC
once	TRBV28	TRBJ2-5	TRBD1	CASSLEPGTAPGGPGPTGETQYF	TGTGCCAGCAGTTTAGAGCCCGGGACAGCACCCGGTGGGCCTGGCCCGACGGGGGAGACCCAGTACTTC
-	TRBV6-5	TRBJ2-7	TRBD1	CASSYSGTGETYEQYF	TGTGCCAGCAGTTACTCAGGGACAGGGGAAACCTACGAGCAGTACTTC
-	TRBV5-1	TRBJ2-1	-	CASSPAVGGSYNEQFF	TGCGCCAGCAGCCCAGCCGTCGGGGGTTCCTACAATGAGCAGTTCTTC
-	TRBV7-6	TRBJ2-1	TRBD1	CASSHPGQGFGNEQFF	TGTGCCAGCAGCCACCCAGGACAGGGGTTTGGCAATGAGCAGTTCTTC
-	TRBV11-2	TRBJ2-1	-	CASTLERGFGNEQFF	TGTGCCAGCACCCTAGAACGAGGTTTCGGGAATGAGCAGTTCTTC
-	TRBV5-1	TRBJ2-3	-	CASSLGLRTDTQYF	TGCGCCAGCAGCTTGGGGCTGCGCACAGATACGCAGTATTTT
-	TRBV6-5	TRBJ2-1	TRBD2	CASSHSGRAYNEQFF	TGTGCCAGCAGTCATAGCGGGAGGGCTTACAATGAGCAGTTCTTC
-	TRBV11-3	TRBJ1-3	TRBD1	CASSIRQGRSGNTIYF	TGTGCCAGCAGCATAAGACAGGGGAGGTCTGGAAACACCATATATTTT
-	TRBV5-1	TRBJ2-2	-	CASSFSLAGAGELFF	TGCGCCAGCAGCTTTAGTCTAGCCGGAGCCGGGGAGCTGTTTTTT
-	TRBV9	TRBJ2-3	TRBD2	CASSVGREADTQYF	TGTGCCAGCAGCGTAGGGCGGGAGGCCGATACGCAGTATTTT
-	TRBV13	TRBJ2-7	TRBD2	CASSLGLAGAYEQYF	TGTGCCAGCAGCTTAGGGCTAGCGGGAGCCTACGAGCAGTACTTC
-	TRBV27	TRBJ2-3	-	CASSLARGDTQYF	TGTGCCAGCAGTTTAGCCAGGGGTGATACGCAGTATTTT
-	TRBV6-5	TRBJ2-1	-	CASSSTSIAYNEQFF	TGTGCCAGCAGCTCCACTAGCATCGCCTACAATGAGCAGTTCTTC
-	TRBV19	TRBJ2-1	-	CASRSSTGTYNEQFF	TGTGCCAGTAGAAGCTCTACAGGGACCTACAATGAGCAGTTCTTC
once	TRBV11-3	TRBJ2-7	-	CASSLGLGAYEQYF	TGTGCCAGCAGCTTAGGCCTAGGGGCGTACGAGCAGTACTTC
-	TRBV27	TRBJ2-2	TRBD2	CASSKGLAGNTGELFF	TGTGCCAGCAGTAAAGGACTAGCGGGGAACACCGGGGAGCTGTTTTTT
-	TRBV5-1	TRBJ2-6	-	CASSFQTGSGANVLTF	TGCGCCAGCAGCTTCCAGACTGGGTCTGGGGCCAACGTCCTGACTTTC
few	TRBV6-1	TRBJ2-3	TRBD2	CASSELAGGPDTQYF	TGTGCCAGCAGTGAACTAGCGGGAGGGCCAGATACGCAGTATTTT
-	TRBV27	TRBJ2-2	-	CASSFQARTNTGELFF	TGTGCCAGCAGTTTCCAGGCAAGAACGAACACCGGGGAGCTGTTTTTT
-	TRBV19	TRBJ1-1	TRBD1	CASSEGQGAGAVNTEAFF	TGTGCCAGTAGCGAGGGACAGGGGGCCGGCGCGGTGAACACTGAAGCTTTCTTT
-	TRBV7-2	TRBJ1-5	TRBD1	CASSPQGDQPQHF	TGTGCCAGCAGCCCCCAGGGGGATCAGCCCCAGCATTTT
-	TRBV7-9	TRBJ1-1	-	CASSPGGNTEAFF	TGTGCCAGCAGCCCCGGTGGGAACACTGAAGCTTTCTTT
-	TRBV6-5	TRBJ2-1	TRBD2	CASSYWASGNEQFF	TGTGCCAGCAGTTATTGGGCTAGCGGGAATGAGCAGTTCTTC